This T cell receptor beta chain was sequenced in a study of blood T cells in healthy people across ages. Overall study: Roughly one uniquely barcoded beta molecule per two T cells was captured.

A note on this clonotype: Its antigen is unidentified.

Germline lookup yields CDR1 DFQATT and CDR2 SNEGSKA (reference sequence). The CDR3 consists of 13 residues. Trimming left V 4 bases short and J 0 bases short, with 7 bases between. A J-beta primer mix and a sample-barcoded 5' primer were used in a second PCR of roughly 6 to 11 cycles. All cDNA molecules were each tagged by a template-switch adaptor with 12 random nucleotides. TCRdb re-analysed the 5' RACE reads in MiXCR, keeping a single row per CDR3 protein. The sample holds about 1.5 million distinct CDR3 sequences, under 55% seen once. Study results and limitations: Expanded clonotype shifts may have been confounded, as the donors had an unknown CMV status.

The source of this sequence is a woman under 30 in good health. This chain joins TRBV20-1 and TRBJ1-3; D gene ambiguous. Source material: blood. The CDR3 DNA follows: TGCAGTGCTATCAGGAGCTCTGGAAACACCATATATTTT. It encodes CSAIRSSGNTIYF.